Below, 32 T cell receptor beta chains from the same sample are listed, as sequenced in a study of blood T cell repertoires in COVID-19. Libraries were prepared by immunoSEQ multiplex PCR; TCRdb keeps only in-frame clonotypes and omits some of them. In the table there are 110,000 to 150,000 clones, roughly 87% of which are singletons. Sequencing was done on a sample of peripheral blood. The source of these receptors is a man aged 70-80 years with acute or convalescent COVID-19.

This clone appeared once. The chain combines TRBV18 with TRBJ1-1; the D gene is possibly TRBD1 (5 bases). Trimming left V 1 base short and J 0 bases short, with 12 bases between. The CDR3 has 16 amino acids. Germline V gene sequence: CDR1 KGHSH, CDR2 LQKENI. This CDR3 reads CASSPRNRLMNTEAFF. The CDR3, as DNA: TGTGCCAGCTCACCACGGAACAGGCTAATGAACACTGAAGCTTTCTTT.

The genes are TRBV5-1 and TRBJ2-7; TRBD2 matches 10 bases. With 0 bases clipped from V and 3 bases from J, the junction kept 3 bases outside the gene matches. CDR3 length: 15 residues. Germline assignment: CDR1 SGHRS and CDR2 YFSETQ. The CDR3 region is CASSLASGSSYEQYF. The CDR3 bases are TGCGCCAGCAGCTTGGCTAGCGGGAGTAGCTACGAGCAGTACTTC.

This clone has just a few counts. The genes are TRBV7-3 and TRBJ1-2; 7 bases fit TRBD1. Germline V gene sequence: CDR1 SGHTA, CDR2 FQGTGA. This CDR3 has 13 residues. The junction had 5 bases not matched to a gene; V was cut back by 5 bases and J by 5 bases. Here the CDR3 DNA reads TGTGCCAGCAGCGCATCAGGGGGGTATGGCTACACCTTC. As protein: CASSASGGYGYTF.

CDR3 sequence: CASSLSGTGANVLTF. CDR3 DNA: TGTGCCAGCAGCTTAAGCGGGACTGGGGCCAACGTCCTGACTTTC. V and J are TRBV7-9 and TRBJ2-6, with TRBD2 identical over 7 bases. Per the germline V gene, CDR1 is SEHNR and CDR2 is FQNEAQ (reference sequence). V shed 2 bases and J 2 bases; nucleotides not matched to a gene: 0. The CDR3 is 15 amino acids.

The chain employs TRBV12-3 or TRBV12-4 and TRBJ2-7; D unclear. The CDR3 totals 12 residues. The V end was cut by 7 bases, the J end by 7 bases, with 14 bases between. CDR3: CASTRPPEEQYF. As DNA, the CDR3 is TGTGCCAGCACTAGACCTCCCGAGGAGCAGTACTTC.

The V gene is TRBV5-1, the J gene TRBJ2-3; TRBD2 matches at 8 bases. Germline CDR1 SGHRS, CDR2 YFSETQ. With V trimmed by 0 bases and J by 0 bases, 6 bases remained unmatched. This CDR3 comprises 17 residues. CDR3 DNA: TGCGCCAGCAGCTTGGTTGCGGGGGGCCTTAGCACAGATACGCAGTATTTT. It specifies CASSLVAGGLSTDTQYF.

This sequence joins TRBV28 and TRBJ1-6; TRBD1 is a possible D gene (5 bases). This CDR3 is built from 15 residues. V dropped 2 bases and J dropped 14 bases, with 19 bases sitting between them. Germline values: CDR1 MDHEN, CDR2 SYDVKM. The CDR3 nucleotides read TGTGCCAGCAGTTTAAGTTTTACATGGGGCGCAGCCCTCCACTTT. Translating gives CASSLSFTWGAALHF. Looking up the rest from reference TRBV28 and TRBJ1-6 gives the full variable domain: DVKVTQSSRYLVKRTGEKVFLECVQDMDHENMFWYRQDPGLGLRLIYFSYDVKMKEKGDIPEGYSVSREKKERFSLILESASTNQTSMYLCASSLSFTWGAALHFGNGTRLTVT.

V and J are TRBV19 and TRBJ2-7; 7 bases align to TRBD1. The length of the CDR3 is 15 residues. The J segment lost 0 bases and the V segment lost 3 bases, leaving 5 bases of the junction unmatched. Germline V CDR1 and CDR2: LNHDA, SQIVND (reference sequence). The CDR3 loop reads CASSMRTGFSYEQYF. The CDR3 DNA follows: TGTGCCAGTAGTATGCGGACAGGTTTCTCCTACGAGCAGTACTTC.

The chain joins TRBV27 to TRBJ2-1, with 11 positions matching TRBD2. The germline gives CDR1 MNHEY, CDR2 SMNVEV (reference sequence). The CDR3 extends over 16 amino acids. V was clipped by 6 bases and J by 2 bases; unmatched bases: 6. This chain's CDR3 is CASRLAGVGPYNEQFF. The CDR3 nucleotides read TGTGCCAGCAGACTAGCGGGAGTCGGCCCCTACAATGAGCAGTTCTTC.

DNA of the CDR3: TGTGCCAGTAGTACCGGGACAGGGGGATTCGAGACCCAGTACTTC. This encodes CASSTGTGGFETQYF. The V and J genes are TRBV19 and TRBJ2-5, with TRBD1 matching over 11 bases. After removal of 4 bases from V and 5 bases from J, the junction contained 6 bases not matched to a gene. Germline V CDR1 and CDR2: LNHDA, SQIVND (reference sequence). The CDR3 consists of 15 residues.

The gene calls are TRBV28 and TRBJ2-7, with D perhaps TRBD1 (6 bases). The V end lost 7 bases, the J end lost 2 bases, and 12 bases lay between the germline ends. The CDR3 sequence is 13 residues long. Germline V gene data show CDR1 as MDHEN and CDR2 as SYDVKM. As DNA, the CDR3 is TGTGCCAGCAACTCAGACAGGCCCTACGAGCAGTACTTC. It translates to CASNSDRPYEQYF. Full variable domain (outside the CDR3, taken from reference TRBV28 and TRBJ2-7): DVKVTQSSRYLVKRTGEKVFLECVQDMDHENMFWYRQDPGLGLRLIYFSYDVKMKEKGDIPEGYSVSREKKERFSLILESASTNQTSMYLCASNSDRPYEQYFGPGTRLTVT.

This clone was seen a few times. The chain links TRBV7-2 to TRBJ1-5; TRBD1 matches 7 bases. Germline V gene sequence: CDR1 SGHTA, CDR2 FQGNSA. The V and J ends lost 5 bases and 5 bases, in that order; junction bases with no gene match: 9. This CDR3 spans 15 amino acids. The CDR3 spells CASSRTGEADQPQHF. The CDR3 nucleotides are TGTGCCAGCAGCCGTACAGGGGAGGCGGATCAGCCCCAGCATTTT.

This clone occurred once. This rearrangement joins TRBV5-1 to TRBJ1-1, with D perhaps matching TRBD1 (5 bases). This CDR3 comprises 16 residues. V lost 0 bases to trimming and J lost 0 bases, with 12 bases between them. Germline loops: CDR1 SGHRS, CDR2 YFSETQ. CDR3 bases: TGCGCCAGCAGCTTGGATGCGGGACGGATGAACACTGAAGCTTTCTTT. Translated: CASSLDAGRMNTEAFF.

This sequence joins TRBV7-9 and TRBJ2-3, with 9 bases lining up with TRBD1. Germline CDR1 is SEHNR and CDR2 is FQNEAQ (reference sequence). The CDR3 covers 15 residues. V lost 2 bases to trimming and J lost 3 bases; unmatched junction nucleotides: 3. The CDR3 loop reads CASSLRTGATDTQYF. CDR3 nucleotide sequence: TGTGCCAGCAGCTTACGGACAGGGGCGACAGATACGCAGTATTTT. The entire variable domain, with the rest obtained from reference TRBV7-9 and TRBJ2-3, is as follows: DTGVSQNPRHKITKRGQNVTFRCDPISEHNRLYWYRQTLGQGPEFLTYFQNEAQLEKSRLLSDRFSAERPKGSFSTLEIQRTEQGDSAMYLCASSLRTGATDTQYFGPGTRLTVL.

This sequence joins TRBV19 and TRBJ2-1; 7 nucleotides match TRBD2. The CDR3 sequence is 13 residues long. Germline V gene lookup returns CDR1 LNHDA and CDR2 SQIVND (reference sequence). V trimming: 5 bases; J trimming: 6 bases; junction bases outside the gene matches: 4. The CDR3 spells CASSGPSGNEQFF. The CDR3 region has the DNA TGTGCCAGTAGTGGGCCTAGCGGCAATGAGCAGTTCTTC.

This chain connects TRBV7-2 to TRBJ2-7; the D gene is possibly TRBD1 (6 bases). V shed 5 bases and J shed 4 bases, with 15 bases lying between them. This CDR3 has 14 residues. Germline V gene data show CDR1 as SGHTA and CDR2 as FQGNSA. The CDR3, as DNA: TGTGCCAGCAGCCCCAGACAGGACTCGTACGAGCAGTACTTC. Its protein is CASSPRQDSYEQYF.

The V call is TRBV6-1, the J call TRBJ1-5, with D perhaps matching TRBD1 (5 bases). The germline V gene encodes CDR1 MNHNS and CDR2 SASEGT. V was clipped by 3 bases and J by 2 bases, with 11 bases between them. The CDR3 length is 15 residues. The CDR3 region is CASSDNGGGNQPQHF. The CDR3 bases are TGTGCCAGCAGTGATAATGGGGGGGGCAATCAGCCCCAGCATTTT.

The V gene is TRBV6-5, the J gene TRBJ1-1; TRBD1 matches at 8 bases. V gave up 6 bases and J gave up 5 bases; unmatched junction bases: 8. The CDR3 length is 14 residues. CDR1 is MNHEY and CDR2 is SVGAGI in the germline V gene. The CDR3 sequence is CASRTQGARTEAFF. In DNA form, the CDR3 reads TGTGCCAGCAGAACCCAGGGGGCACGAACTGAAGCTTTCTTT.

The chain carries TRBV28 and TRBJ2-7; TRBD1 aligns across 11 bases. The CDR3 loop spans 15 amino acids. V was clipped by 5 bases and J by 3 bases; unmatched bases: 6. The germline V gene has CDR1 MDHEN and CDR2 SYDVKM. CDR3 bases: TGTGCCAGCAGTGGGATGGGGACAGGGGGCTACGAGCAGTACTTC. Amino acids: CASSGMGTGGYEQYF.

The gene calls are TRBV6-1 and TRBJ1-2; 10 bases agree with TRBD1. Germline V CDR1 and CDR2: MNHNS, SASEGT. J was trimmed by 8 bases and V by 0 bases; bases with no gene match: 9. The CDR3 spans 16 residues. The CDR3 DNA is TGTGCCAGCAGTGAAGCGGGTTGGGACAGGGGCACAGGCTACACCTTC. It codes for CASSEAGWDRGTGYTF.

This chain links TRBV30 with TRBJ2-3; D not resolved. The ends were cut back, 6 bases at V and 1 base at J, with 5 bases in the middle. CDR1 is GTSNPN and CDR2 is SVGIG in the germline V gene (reference sequence). The CDR3 loop spans 11 amino acids. The CDR3 reads CACIGTDTQYF. The CDR3 bases are TGTGCCTGTATAGGCACAGATACGCAGTATTTT.

The V and J genes are TRBV4-2 and TRBJ1-2; 7 bases map to TRBD1. Trimming cost V 4 bases and J 1 base; bases outside gene matches: 3. CDR1 is LGHNA, CDR2 YNFKEQ, per germline. This CDR3 has 14 residues. CDR3 amino acids: CASSPGQSNYGYTF. Here the CDR3 DNA reads TGTGCCAGCAGCCCGGGACAGAGTAACTATGGCTACACCTTC.

V usage is TRBV6-2 or TRBV6-3 and J usage is TRBJ2-7; 8 bases align to TRBD2. Germline V gives CDR1 MNHEY, CDR2 SVGEGT. This CDR3 has 16 amino acids. The V segment lost 4 bases and the J segment 0 bases; nucleotides outside the gene matches: 8. The CDR3 DNA reads TGTGCCAGCAGTTTGCTGACGGGAGGGGGCTCCTACGAGCAGTACTTC. It codes for CASSLLTGGGSYEQYF.

V usage is TRBV7-9 and J usage is TRBJ1-3; D gene unclear. Per germline, CDR1 SEHNR and CDR2 FQNEAQ (reference sequence). V shed 1 base and J shed 0 bases, with 10 bases lying between them. This CDR3 is built from 16 residues. In nucleotides, the CDR3 is TGTGCCAGCAGCTTAGGGTCCCGGGACTCTGGAAACACCATATATTTT. It specifies CASSLGSRDSGNTIYF. The full variable domain, completed using reference TRBV7-9 and TRBJ1-3, is DTGVSQNPRHKITKRGQNVTFRCDPISEHNRLYWYRQTLGQGPEFLTYFQNEAQLEKSRLLSDRFSAERPKGSFSTLEIQRTEQGDSAMYLCASSLGSRDSGNTIYFGEGSWLTVV.

This chain links TRBV19 with TRBJ2-5; TRBD2 might be the D (6 bases). There are 17 residues in the CDR3. Germline CDR1 is LNHDA and CDR2 is SQIVND (reference sequence). The V end was cut by 6 bases, the J end by 4 bases, with 24 bases between. The CDR3 protein is CASSILGGTAFRETQYF. CDR3 bases: TGTGCCAGTAGCATTCTGGGGGGAACTGCCTTTCGAGAGACCCAGTACTTC.

There are a few counts of this clone. The chain uses TRBV15 and TRBJ1-4, with D possibly TRBD1 on 6 matching bases. With 3 bases removed from V and 4 bases from J, the gap between germline ends came to 9 bases. The germline V gene has CDR1 LNHNV and CDR2 YYDKDF (reference sequence). The CDR3 spans 14 residues. CDR3 bases: TGTGCCACCAGCAGGGACAGAATTAATGAAAAACTGTTTTTT. Its protein is CATSRDRINEKLFF.

This clone was counted only a few times. The chain recombines TRBV18 with TRBJ2-1; no definite D call. The CDR3 is 12 residues long. Trimming removed 2 bases from V and 9 bases from J, with 8 bases in between. The germline gives CDR1 KGHSH, CDR2 LQKENI. This chain's CDR3 is CASSPAGGEQFF. The CDR3 DNA reads TGTGCCAGCTCACCAGCCGGTGGTGAGCAGTTCTTC.

The chain links TRBV4-1 to TRBJ1-6; TRBD1 aligns across 10 bases. V lost 4 bases and J lost 10; bases outside the gene matches: 4. CDR1 is MGHRA, CDR2 YSYEKL, per germline. This CDR3 is built from 14 residues. The CDR3 DNA reads TGCGCCAGCAGCCCCCGGGACAGGGGATCACCCCTCCACTTT. Its protein is CASSPRDRGSPLHF.

The chain employs TRBV3-1 (or the pseudogene TRBV3-2) and TRBJ2-6; no firm D call. The germline V and J ends were trimmed by 5 bases and 4 bases, with 9 bases remaining between them. Germline assignment: CDR1 LGHDT and CDR2 YNNKEL (reference sequence). The CDR3 sequence is 14 residues long. In nucleotides, the CDR3 is TGTGCCAGCAGCAGTCGGGTCGGGGCCAACGTCCTGACTTTC. As protein: CASSSRVGANVLTF.

This chain links TRBV3-1 (or the pseudogene TRBV3-2) with TRBJ1-3; no definite D call. CDR1 is LGHDT, CDR2 YNNKEL, per germline (reference sequence). Deletions cut 1 base from V and 4 bases from J, with 11 bases between. This CDR3 comprises 15 residues. The CDR3 loop reads CASSQAGSGGNTIYF. CDR3 coding DNA: TGTGCCAGCAGCCAAGCGGGATCCGGGGGAAACACCATATATTTT.

The chain employs TRBV7-6 and TRBJ1-1; D is perhaps TRBD1 (6 bases). V dropped 4 bases and J dropped 1 base, with 10 bases sitting between them. The CDR3 is made up of 14 amino acids. Germline V gene data show CDR1 as SGHVS and CDR2 as FNYEAQ. The CDR3 region has the DNA TGTGCCAGCAGCTACCCACAGGGGAACACTGAAGCTTTCTTT. Amino acid sequence: CASSYPQGNTEAFF.

The CDR3: CASFPPGNYGYTF. Here the CDR3 DNA reads TGTGCCAGCTTTCCCCCGGGTAACTATGGCTACACCTTC. The V call is TRBV28, the J call TRBJ1-2; D remains unclear. The germline CDR1 and CDR2 sequences are MDHEN and SYDVKM. The CDR3 covers 13 residues. V was trimmed by 8 bases and J by 1 base, leaving 11 bases between them.